This is a list of T cell receptor beta chains from one sample in a study of blood T cell repertoires in COVID-19. Sequencing used immunoSEQ multiplex PCR; TCRdb keeps in-frame clones, though not all of them. In the table there are roughly 90,000 clones, 65% to 85% of which are singletons. Sequencing was performed on peripheral blood. The receptors were gathered from an elderly woman with active or convalescent COVID-19. Each CDR3 is given with its conserved first and last residue. D genes are given only for firm matches. Expanded clones get a size class; other rows say once, few or many, or leave the size out.

v_gene	abundance	j_gene	d_gene	CDR3aa	CDR3nt
TRBV4-2	.	TRBJ1-4	TRBD1	CASSQDVRGLGEKLFF	TGTGCCAGCAGCCAAGACGTCAGGGGGCTTGGTGAAAAACTGTTTTTT
TRBV7-6	.	TRBJ2-3	TRBD1	CASSPDFGTVVAQYF	TGTGCCAGCAGTCCCGACTTCGGGACAGTAGTAGCGCAGTATTTT
TRBV3-1/TRBV3-2	.	TRBJ1-2	TRBD1	CASSQVQGNYGYTF	TGTGCCAGCAGCCAAGTACAGGGGAACTATGGCTACACCTTC
TRBV3-1/TRBV3-2	.	TRBJ2-6	.	CASSQDPGHHSGANVLTF	TGTGCCAGCAGCCAAGACCCCGGACATCACTCTGGGGCCAACGTCCTGACTTTC
TRBV7-9	few	TRBJ2-7	.	CASSFSDTQYF	TGTGCCAGCAGCTTCAGCGATACCCAGTACTTC
TRBV7-2	.	TRBJ2-2	TRBD2	CASSLLISGVGGELFF	TGTGCCAGCAGCTTGCTCATTAGCGGGGTAGGCGGGGAGCTGTTTTTT
TRBV7-9	.	TRBJ1-4	TRBD1	CASSLGFQGAATNEKLFF	TGTGCCAGCAGCTTAGGTTTTCAGGGGGCGGCAACTAATGAAAAACTGTTTTTT
TRBV2	once	TRBJ2-3	TRBD1	CASSVDRVTDTQYF	TGTGCCAGCAGTGTTGACAGGGTGACAGATACGCAGTATTTT
TRBV28	.	TRBJ1-4	.	CASRPGLSNEKLFF	TGTGCCAGCCGCCCAGGGTTGTCTAATGAAAAACTGTTTTTT
TRBV7-2	.	TRBJ2-3	TRBD2	CASSATSGGAGDTQYF	TGTGCCAGCAGCGCGACTAGCGGGGGGGCGGGGGATACGCAGTATTTT
TRBV19	.	TRBJ2-5	TRBD2	CASSPGGGIAAQYF	TGTGCCAGTAGCCCCGGGGGGGGAATTGCGGCCCAGTACTTC
TRBV3-1/TRBV3-2	.	TRBJ2-1	TRBD2	CASSLEPGGRAHNEQFF	TGTGCCAGCAGCCTAGAGCCCGGCGGGAGGGCCCACAATGAGCAGTTCTTC
TRBV11-2	.	TRBJ2-7	.	CASRDTGYEQYF	TGTGCCAGCAGGGATACAGGCTACGAGCAGTACTTC
TRBV11-3	.	TRBJ1-1	TRBD1	CASSPRTGASTEAFF	TGTGCCAGCAGCCCCCGGACAGGGGCGAGCACTGAAGCTTTCTTT
TRBV20-1	.	TRBJ1-4	.	CSASSWGVDEKLFF	TGCAGTGCTAGTTCGTGGGGGGTGGATGAAAAACTGTTTTTT
TRBV27	.	TRBJ2-2	.	CASLATRNTGELFF	TGTGCCAGTCTAGCGACGCGGAACACCGGGGAGCTGTTTTTT
TRBV28	.	TRBJ2-3	TRBD2	CASSSSTSLAGDTDTQYF	TGTGCCAGCAGTTCGTCCACTTCACTAGCGGGGGACACAGATACGCAGTATTTT
TRBV5-1	.	TRBJ2-1	TRBD2	CASSWGLAGVYEQFF	TGCGCCAGCAGCTGGGGACTAGCGGGAGTCTATGAGCAGTTCTTC
TRBV7-9	.	TRBJ2-3	.	CASSLLSTDTQYF	TGTGCCAGCAGCTTACTCAGCACAGATACGCAGTATTTT
TRBV6-6	few	TRBJ1-6	TRBD1	CASSRPTGADNSPLHF	TGTGCCAGCAGTCGACCGACAGGGGCGGATAATTCACCCCTCCACTTT
TRBV16	.	TRBJ1-5	.	CASSRTENQPQHF	TGTGCCAGCAGCCGGACAGAAAATCAGCCCCAGCATTTT
TRBV5-1	.	TRBJ1-2	.	CASSLLGRGFYGYTF	TGCGCCAGCAGCTTGCTTGGGAGGGGATTCTATGGCTACACCTTC
TRBV7-2	.	TRBJ1-6	TRBD1	CASSKTGGGGSPLHF	TGTGCCAGCAGCAAAACAGGGGGCGGGGGTTCACCCCTCCACTTT
TRBV28	many	TRBJ2-7	.	CASSLGVHYEQYF	TGTGCCAGCAGTCTCGGAGTCCACTACGAGCAGTACTTC
TRBV3-1/TRBV3-2	.	TRBJ1-2	.	CASHGGNYGYTF	TGTGCCAGCCACGGGGGGAACTATGGCTACACCTTC
TRBV20-1	.	TRBJ1-2	TRBD1	CSASSRGPNYGYTF	TGCAGTGCTAGTTCAAGGGGGCCTAACTATGGCTACACCTTC
TRBV9	.	TRBJ2-2	TRBD2	CASSPRGTSGGGGLFF	TGTGCCAGCAGCCCCCGGGGGACTAGCGGCGGAGGGGGGCTGTTTTTT
TRBV4-3	few	TRBJ1-2	.	CASSQASDYGYTF	TGCGCCAGCAGCCAAGCGTCAGACTATGGCTACACCTTC
TRBV16	.	TRBJ2-1	TRBD2	CASSPPLAGGLYNEQFF	TGTGCCAGCAGCCCACCATTAGCGGGAGGGCTCTACAATGAGCAGTTCTTC
TRBV29-1	.	TRBJ1-1	.	CSVARLGGRAFF	TGCAGCGTTGCACGGTTGGGGGGGCGAGCTTTCTTT
TRBV10-2	.	TRBJ2-2	.	CASSAGTGELFF	TGCGCCAGCTCTGCGGGGACCGGGGAGCTGTTTTTT
TRBV7-3	.	TRBJ2-7	.	CASSLTFGYEQYF	TGTGCCAGCAGCTTAACGTTCGGTTACGAGCAGTACTTC
TRBV7-2	.	TRBJ2-7	.	CASSSDLFYEQYF	TGTGCCAGCAGCTCGGACTTATTCTACGAGCAGTACTTC
TRBV24-1	.	TRBJ1-4	TRBD1	CATSDPGTGGKNEKLFF	TGTGCCACCAGTGACCCCGGGACAGGGGGCAAGAATGAAAAACTGTTTTTT
TRBV2	.	TRBJ2-7	TRBD1	CASSEDRERSYF	TGTGCCAGCAGTGAGGACAGGGAGAGATCGTACTTC
TRBV4-1	.	TRBJ2-3	.	CASRLTVSTDTQYF	TGCGCCAGCAGACTCACCGTGAGCACAGATACGCAGTATTTT
TRBV6-1	.	TRBJ2-1	TRBD2	CASSGLAGGSYNEQFF	TGTGCCAGCAGTGGGCTAGCGGGCGGCTCCTACAATGAGCAGTTCTTC
TRBV28	.	TRBJ1-2	.	CATLPPTGSYGYTF	TGTGCCACCCTACCACCGACAGGCTCATATGGCTACACCTTC
TRBV6-5	.	TRBJ2-7	TRBD2	CASSPGLAASYEQYF	TGTGCCAGCAGTCCCGGACTAGCGGCCTCCTACGAGCAGTACTTC
TRBV7-2	.	TRBJ2-7	.	CASSYGATSSYEQYF	TGTGCCAGCAGCTATGGGGCCACTTCCTCCTACGAGCAGTACTTC
TRBV7-3	.	TRBJ1-2	TRBD1	CASSSGQGYGYTF	TGTGCCAGCAGCTCCGGACAGGGCTATGGCTACACCTTC
TRBV11-2	.	TRBJ2-1	TRBD1	CASSPRQGAWKNEQFF	TGTGCCAGCAGCCCCCGACAGGGTGCTTGGAAGAATGAGCAGTTCTTC
TRBV18	.	TRBJ1-1	TRBD1	CASSEGQGATEAFF	TGTGCCAGCTCCGAAGGACAGGGGGCGACTGAAGCTTTCTTT
TRBV10-1	.	TRBJ1-3	.	CASSDKPRVGSGNTIYF	TGCGCCAGCAGTGATAAGCCGCGAGTCGGCTCTGGAAACACCATATATTTT
TRBV6-6	.	TRBJ1-5	TRBD1	CASSPSGGNQPQHF	TGTGCCAGCAGCCCCTCAGGGGGTAATCAGCCCCAGCATTTT
TRBV5-1	.	TRBJ1-1	TRBD1	CASSSQGGRTEAFF	TGCGCCAGCAGCTCCCAGGGGGGACGGACTGAAGCTTTCTTT
TRBV7-9	.	TRBJ2-1	TRBD2	CASSWGGGYYNEQFF	TGTGCCAGCAGCTGGGGCGGGGGGTACTACAATGAGCAGTTCTTC
TRBV10-3	.	TRBJ1-5	TRBD1	CAISERDSQYQPQHF	TGTGCCATCAGTGAAAGGGACAGCCAATATCAGCCCCAGCATTTT